The source of this T cell receptor beta chain is a study of T cell changes during pregnancy in multiple sclerosis. The germline CDR1 and CDR2 sequences are LGHNA and YNFKEQ. Trimming shortened V by 3 bases and J by 2 bases, and 11 bases separated the two germline ends. The CDR3 runs to 16 residues. Sequencing was performed with immunoSEQ multiplex PCR; in TCRdb, only in-frame clones are kept and a portion is missing. The table has 60,000 to 70,000 clones, roughly 89% seen once. The clonotype comes from a female donor in good health, enrolled as a control in a pregnancy study. V gene TRBV4-2 combines with J gene TRBJ2-6, with D perhaps matching TRBD1 (6 bases). The input for sequencing was peripheral blood, taken after pregnancy. As DNA, the CDR3 is TGTGCCAGCAGCCAGGCTCAGGGGACTGGGGCCAACGTCCTGACTTTC. Protein: CASSQAQGTGANVLTF.